This TCR beta chain derives from a study of T cell responses to AZD1222 COVID-19 vaccine. About the research overall: Timing groups of about 4 and about 12 weeks for second doses were pooled.

Findings of the study overall: Two AZD1222 administrations were followed by greater Spike-specific TCR breadth and depth. Seropositive at baseline were only five or six AZD1222 recipients. Of spike-specific TCRs, nearly half reportedly target regions left unmutated in variants.

Concerning this clone itself: Its antigen is currently unknown.

Data came from immunoSEQ multiplex PCR; TCRdb stores just in-frame clones and leaves some out. The sample includes about 120,000 clones, approximately 90% of them seen just once. V was clipped by 1 base and J by 7 bases; unmatched bases: 4. This CDR3 comprises 14 residues. The germline V gene encodes CDR1 LNHNV and CDR2 YYDKDF (reference sequence). The receptor was derived from an adult in good health. This chain uses TRBV15 with TRBJ1-5; 7 bases are a match to TRBD1. Sequences were derived from peripheral blood, sampled on day 0 of AZD1222 vaccination. The CDR3 region has the DNA TGTGCCACCAGCAGAGTGGCAGGGGGACAGCCCCAGCATTTT. Translating it yields CATSRVAGGQPQHF.